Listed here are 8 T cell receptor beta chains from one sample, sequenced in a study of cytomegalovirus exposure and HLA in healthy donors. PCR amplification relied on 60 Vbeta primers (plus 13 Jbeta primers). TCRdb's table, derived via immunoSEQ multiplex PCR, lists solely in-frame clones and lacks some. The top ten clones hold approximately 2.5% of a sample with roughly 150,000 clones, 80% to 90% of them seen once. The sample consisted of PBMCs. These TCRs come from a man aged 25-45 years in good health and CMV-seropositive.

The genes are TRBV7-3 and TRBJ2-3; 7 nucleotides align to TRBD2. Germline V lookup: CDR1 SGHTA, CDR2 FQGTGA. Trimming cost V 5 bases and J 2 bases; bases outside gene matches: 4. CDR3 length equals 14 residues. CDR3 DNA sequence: TGTGCCAGCAGCGTTAGCGGGTTCACAGATACGCAGTATTTT. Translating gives CASSVSGFTDTQYF.

The CDR3 protein is CASSLATVPWGYTF. CDR3 sequence (DNA): TGTGCCAGCAGCTTGGCCACGGTCCCATGGGGCTACACCTTC. The chain links TRBV5-6 to TRBJ1-2; D not certain. The CDR3 runs 14 residues. Germline V gene lookup returns CDR1 SGHDT and CDR2 YYEEEE. The ends were cut back, 0 bases at V and 8 bases at J, with 14 bases in the middle.

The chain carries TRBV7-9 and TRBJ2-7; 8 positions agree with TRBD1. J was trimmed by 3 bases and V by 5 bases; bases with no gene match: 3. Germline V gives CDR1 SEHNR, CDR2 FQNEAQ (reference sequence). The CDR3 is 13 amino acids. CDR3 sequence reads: CASSMGTGYEQYF. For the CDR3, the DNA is TGTGCCAGCAGCATGGGGACAGGCTACGAGCAGTACTTC.

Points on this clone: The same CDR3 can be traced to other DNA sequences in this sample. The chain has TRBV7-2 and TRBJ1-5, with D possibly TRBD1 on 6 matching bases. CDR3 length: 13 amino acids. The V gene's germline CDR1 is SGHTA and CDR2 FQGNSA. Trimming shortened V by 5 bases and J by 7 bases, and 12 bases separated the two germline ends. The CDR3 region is CASSPQGGQPQHF. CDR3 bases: TGTGCCAGCAGCCCACAGGGTGGACAGCCCCAGCATTTT.

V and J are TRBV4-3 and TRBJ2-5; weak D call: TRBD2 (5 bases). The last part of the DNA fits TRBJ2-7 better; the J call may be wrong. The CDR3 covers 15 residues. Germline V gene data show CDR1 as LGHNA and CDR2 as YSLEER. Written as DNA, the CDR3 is TGCGCCAGCAGCCAAGATCGGAGGTCCGCCTACGAGCAGTACTTC. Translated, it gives CASSQDRRSAYEQYF.

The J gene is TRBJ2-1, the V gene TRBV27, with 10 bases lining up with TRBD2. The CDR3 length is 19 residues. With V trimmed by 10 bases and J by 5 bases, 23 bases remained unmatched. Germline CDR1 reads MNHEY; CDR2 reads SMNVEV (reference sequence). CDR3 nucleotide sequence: TGTGCCACCACAGTTTACCCCAGGGGGACTAGCGAAACAAACAATGAGCAGTTCTTC. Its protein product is CATTVYPRGTSETNNEQFF.

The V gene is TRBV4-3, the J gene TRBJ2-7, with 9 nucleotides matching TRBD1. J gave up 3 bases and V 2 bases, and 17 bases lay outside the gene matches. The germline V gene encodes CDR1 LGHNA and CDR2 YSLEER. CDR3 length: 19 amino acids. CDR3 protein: CASSQTCGTGRKVIYEQYV. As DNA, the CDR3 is TGCGCCAGCAGCCAAACTTGCGGGACAGGGCGGAAGGTTATCTACGAGCAGTACGTC.

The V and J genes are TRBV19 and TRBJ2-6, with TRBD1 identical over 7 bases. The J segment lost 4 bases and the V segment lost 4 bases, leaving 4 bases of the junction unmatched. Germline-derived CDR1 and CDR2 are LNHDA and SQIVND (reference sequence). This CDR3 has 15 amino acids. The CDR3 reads CASSKQGNGANVLTF. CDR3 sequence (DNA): TGTGCCAGTAGTAAACAGGGGAACGGGGCCAACGTCCTGACTTTC.